This entry describes one T cell receptor (beta chain). Libraries for TCR beta were constructed using UMI-labeled 5' RACE. No DNA is given; TCRdb re-called the 5' RACE reads and lists each CDR3 protein once. This sample's clone table lists around 4,600 distinct CDR3 sequences. The data belong to a study of human CD8 memory T cell subsets. The CDR3 has 12 residues. The germline V gene encodes CDR1 SQVTM and CDR2 ANQGSEA. Material for sequencing was CD8+ T cells from PBMCs. The clonotype comes from a human donor in good health. This chain uses TRBV29-1 with TRBJ2-1. This CDR3 reads CSVSMGTNEQFF.